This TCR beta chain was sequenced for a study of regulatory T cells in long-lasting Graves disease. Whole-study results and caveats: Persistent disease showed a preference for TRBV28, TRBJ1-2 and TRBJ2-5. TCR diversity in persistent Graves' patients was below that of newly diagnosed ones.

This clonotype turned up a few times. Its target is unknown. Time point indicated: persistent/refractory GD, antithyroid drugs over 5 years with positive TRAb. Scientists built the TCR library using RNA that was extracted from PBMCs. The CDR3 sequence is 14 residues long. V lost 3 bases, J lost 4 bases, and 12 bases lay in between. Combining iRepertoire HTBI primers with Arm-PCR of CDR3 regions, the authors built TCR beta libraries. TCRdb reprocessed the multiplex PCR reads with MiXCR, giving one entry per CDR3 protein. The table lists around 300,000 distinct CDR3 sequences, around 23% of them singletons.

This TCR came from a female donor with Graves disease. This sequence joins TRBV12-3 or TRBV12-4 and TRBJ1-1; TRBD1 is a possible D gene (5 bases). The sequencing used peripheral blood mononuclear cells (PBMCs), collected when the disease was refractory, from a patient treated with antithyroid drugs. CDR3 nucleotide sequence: TGTGCCAGCAGTTTTGGGGGGGGGGGCACTGAAGCTTTCTTT. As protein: CASSFGGGGTEAFF.